Presented here are 20 T cell receptor beta chains from one specimen sequenced in a study of T cells expressing NK-cell markers. TCRdb reanalyzed the 5' RACE reads, giving one entry per CDR3 protein sequence and no DNA. The listing records roughly 280,000 distinct CDR3 sequences. Sequencing was carried out using blood T cells: a sorted CD56 or NKG2C T cell subset, CD4+ or CD8+ T cells, or bulk PBMC T cells (not recorded which). These receptors originate from a man younger than 35 in good health.

The chain uses TRBV12-3 or TRBV12-4 and TRBJ2-7; TCRdb's D call, TRBD2, is unchecked because there is no DNA. The CDR3 loop spans 16 amino acids. Here the CDR3 reads CASSFTSGLYSYEQYF.

The genes are TRBV11-2 and TRBJ2-1; TCRdb gives TRBD2 as the D gene, but with no DNA this cannot be confirmed. The germline V gene encodes CDR1 SGHAT and CDR2 FQNNGV. The CDR3 runs to 15 residues. CDR3: CASKTGTSSYNEQFF.

The rearrangement joins TRBV7-9 to TRBJ1-1. Germline assignment: CDR1 SEHNR and CDR2 FQNEAQ (reference sequence). This CDR3 has 14 amino acids. CDR3 region: CASSLRTERTEAFF.

This rearrangement joins TRBV6-2 or TRBV6-3 to TRBJ2-7; TCRdb's D gene call, TRBD2, goes unchecked for lack of DNA. CDR1 and CDR2 (germline): MNHEY, SVGEGT. This CDR3 comprises 13 residues. Here the CDR3 reads CASKGGDPYEQYF.

The rearrangement joins TRBV12-3 or TRBV12-4 to TRBJ2-7; with no DNA, the TCRdb D assignment of TRBD1 cannot be verified. CDR3 length: 12 amino acids. The CDR3 protein is CATTDSTYEQYF.

This CDR3 reads CASSLADGASGANVLTF. V gene TRBV5-1 combines with J gene TRBJ2-6. The CDR3 is 17 amino acids. Germline V gives CDR1 SGHRS, CDR2 YFSETQ.

V usage is TRBV18 and J usage is TRBJ2-7; the TRBD1 assignment by TCRdb is unverifiable without DNA. The CDR3 consists of 15 residues. In germline, CDR1 is KGHSH, CDR2 LQKENI. The CDR3 loop reads CASSPDRRTSYEQYF.

The J gene is TRBJ1-2, the V gene TRBV12-3 or TRBV12-4; the TCRdb D gene call, TRBD1, has no DNA to confirm it. The CDR3 is 14 amino acids. CDR3 sequence: CASSTNVGAYGYTF.

CDR3 amino acids: CASSFVRQAYSYEQYF. V is TRBV12-3 or TRBV12-4 and J is TRBJ2-7. CDR3 length: 16 amino acids.

V is TRBV15 and J is TRBJ2-7; TCRdb picks TRBD2, but there is no DNA to check that call. Looked up from germline, CDR1 is LNHNV and CDR2 is YYDKDF (reference sequence). The CDR3 covers 14 residues. The CDR3 region is CATKTSGSLYEQYF.

V is TRBV2 and J is TRBJ2-1; TCRdb returns TRBD2, unconfirmable since there is no DNA. This CDR3 spans 12 amino acids. The V gene's germline CDR1 is SNHLY and CDR2 FYNNEI. Here the CDR3 reads CASRMDSVQQFF.

This chain connects TRBV5-5 to TRBJ1-5; TCRdb reports TRBD1, a call that lacks DNA to check it against. From germline, CDR1 is SGHKS and CDR2 YYEKEE (reference sequence). The CDR3 consists of 13 residues. The CDR3 here is CASSFSGDQPQHF.

V and J are TRBV11-2 and TRBJ2-3; the TCRdb D gene call, TRBD2, has no DNA to confirm it. The CDR3 totals 19 residues. Germline CDR1 is SGHAT and CDR2 is FQNNGV. This chain's CDR3 is CASSLDSIGRRGSTDTQYF.

The chain uses TRBV10-3 and TRBJ2-5; TCRdb returns TRBD2, unconfirmable since there is no DNA. This CDR3 has 15 residues. The V gene's germline CDR1 is ENHRY and CDR2 SYGVKD. CDR3 loop: CAISALARHQETQYF.

The rearrangement joins TRBV6-2 or TRBV6-3 to TRBJ2-1; no DNA is available, so the TRBD1 call from TCRdb remains unchecked. The CDR3 has 15 residues. Looked up from germline, CDR1 is MNHEY and CDR2 is SVGEGT. CDR3 region: CASRRRPPIYNEQFF.

The chain carries TRBV6-1 and TRBJ2-7; the TCRdb D gene call, TRBD1, has no DNA to confirm it. The CDR3 is 15 amino acids. Germline V gene sequence: CDR1 MNHNS, CDR2 SASEGT. CDR3 in amino acids: CASNLGGTGVKAQYF.

The genes are TRBV2 and TRBJ2-4; TCRdb returns TRBD2, unconfirmable since there is no DNA. Germline CDR1 reads SNHLY; CDR2 reads FYNNEI. The CDR3 length is 12 residues. This CDR3 is CASSVGGNIQYF. The full variable domain, in which reference TRBV2 and TRBJ2-4 provide the parts outside the CDR3, is EPEVTQTPSHQVTQMGQEVILRCVPISNHLYFYWYRQILGQKVEFLVSFYNNEISEKSEIFDDQFSVERPDGSNFTLKIRSTKLEDSAMYFCASSVGGNIQYFGAGTRLSVL.

This chain connects TRBV10-3 to TRBJ2-3; TCRdb returns TRBD2, unconfirmable since there is no DNA. Germline V CDR1 and CDR2: ENHRY, SYGVKD. The CDR3 consists of 15 residues. The CDR3 loop is CAIGAGGHGTDTQYF.

This chain joins TRBV29-1 and TRBJ2-1. The CDR3 runs 11 residues. The germline CDR1 and CDR2 sequences are SQVTM and ANQGSEA. The CDR3 loop reads CSAASMEKQFF.

The gene calls are TRBV6-1 and TRBJ2-7; TCRdb reports TRBD2, a call that lacks DNA to check it against. In germline, CDR1 is MNHNS, CDR2 SASEGT. The CDR3 sequence is 16 residues long. The CDR3 spells CASTTAGLAGIYEQYF.